This passage covers 14 T cell receptor beta chains from one sample sequenced in a study of T cells after yellow fever vaccination. One entry per CDR3 protein, called by TCRdb with MiXCR from the 5' RACE reads. The sample shows 85,000 to 100,000 distinct CDR3 sequences, 5.8% of them seen only once. The sequences come from CD8+ T cells sorted from PBMCs, collected 10 days after the yellow fever booster vaccination. These receptors all stem from a young man who received the YFV17D yellow fever vaccine.

The chain couples TRBV9 to TRBJ1-2, with 9 bases that match TRBD1. The CDR3 length is 15 residues. Germline CDR1 SGDLS, CDR2 YYNGEE. The junction had 12 bases not matched to a gene; V was cut back by 4 bases and J by 8 bases. The DNA for the CDR3 is TGTGCCAGCAGCCGACCGGGACAGGGTTATGGGGGCTACACCTTC. Protein product: CASSRPGQGYGGYTF.

The sample holds a few counts of this clonotype. In DNA form, the CDR3 reads TGCGCCAGCAGCCAAGAGGAGTCTGGGGCCAACGTCCTGACTTTC. Residues: CASSQEESGANVLTF. The chain carries TRBV4-1 and TRBJ2-6; D ambiguous. CDR1 MGHRA and CDR2 YSYEKL come from the germline V gene. This CDR3 has 15 residues. V was trimmed by 0 bases and J by 1 base, leaving 4 bases between them.

This clonotype was detected ten times or more. The chain has TRBV7-9 and TRBJ1-5; a weak D match, TRBD1 (6 bases). CDR3 length equals 14 residues. Germline assignment: CDR1 SEHNR and CDR2 FQNEAQ (reference sequence). Trimming cost V 1 base and J 7 bases, with 11 bases left between them. This CDR3 is CASSLDRAGQPQHF. CDR3 bases: TGTGCCAGCAGCTTAGACAGGGCAGGGCAGCCCCAGCATTTT. Full variable domain (outside the CDR3, taken from reference TRBV7-9 and TRBJ1-5): DTGVSQNPRHKITKRGQNVTFRCDPISEHNRLYWYRQTLGQGPEFLTYFQNEAQLEKSRLLSDRFSAERPKGSFSTLEIQRTEQGDSAMYLCASSLDRAGQPQHFGDGTRLSIL.

This clonotype was observed many times. The V gene is TRBV4-3, the J gene TRBJ2-3; TRBD2 matches at 11 bases. This CDR3 has 18 amino acids. The junction had 7 bases not matched to a gene; V was cut back by 0 bases and J by 2 bases. Germline values: CDR1 LGHNA, CDR2 YSLEER. CDR3 amino acids: CASSQDILAGGYTDTQYF. The CDR3 nucleotides are TGCGCCAGCAGCCAAGATATCCTAGCGGGGGGATACACAGATACGCAGTATTTT.

The rearrangement joins TRBV5-1 to TRBJ2-3, with D unresolved. Germline CDR1 reads SGHRS; CDR2 reads YFSETQ. The CDR3 runs to 15 residues. V lost 4 bases, J lost 5 bases, and 17 bases lay in between. Written as DNA, the CDR3 is TGCGCCAGCAGCCCCGCTACCCCGGCCGGAGATACGCAGTATTTT. Encoded protein: CASSPATPAGDTQYF.

This clonotype has more than one count but fewer than ten. The chain has TRBV28 and TRBJ2-2; D ambiguous. The length of the CDR3 is 12 residues. CDR1 is MDHEN and CDR2 is SYDVKM in the germline V gene. V lost 5 bases and J 3 bases, leaving 4 bases between the germline ends. The CDR3 DNA reads as TGTGCCAGCAGTGCCTACACCGGGGAGCTGTTTTTT. As protein: CASSAYTGELFF.

The chain is built from TRBV19 and TRBJ1-5, with TRBD1 identical over 11 bases. J gave up 5 bases and V 4 bases, and 4 bases lay outside the gene matches. Germline V gives CDR1 LNHDA, CDR2 SQIVND (reference sequence). The CDR3 has 15 amino acids. The CDR3: CASSTRTGGHQPQHF. The DNA of the CDR3 is TGTGCCAGTAGTACGCGGACAGGGGGCCATCAGCCCCAGCATTTT. The full variable domain, with the rest looked up from reference TRBV19 and TRBJ1-5, is DGGITQSPKYLFRKEGQNVTLSCEQNLNHDAMYWYRQDPGQGLRLIYYSQIVNDFQKGDIAEGYSVSREKKESFPLTVTSAQKNPTAFYLCASSTRTGGHQPQHFGDGTRLSIL.

V and J are TRBV19 and TRBJ2-2, with TRBD1 identical over 9 bases. The CDR3 consists of 15 residues. Trimming removed 4 bases from V and 4 bases from J; junction bases left unmatched: 4. Per the germline V gene, CDR1 is LNHDA and CDR2 is SQIVND (reference sequence). CDR3 residues: CASSTTGGFTGELFF. The DNA of the CDR3 is TGTGCCAGTAGTACGACAGGGGGGTTCACCGGGGAGCTGTTTTTT.

The chain couples TRBV27 to TRBJ2-7; 7 bases align to TRBD1. The CDR3 totals 13 residues. Germline trimming cut 8 bases from V and 1 base from J; bases unmatched to any gene: 5. Germline assignment: CDR1 MNHEY and CDR2 SMNVEV (reference sequence). The CDR3 bases are TGTGCCAGCGGTCCAGGGGGATCCTACGAGCAGTACTTC. It specifies CASGPGGSYEQYF.

This clonotype has only a few counts. The chain carries TRBV14 and TRBJ2-1; TRBD2 matches at 7 bases. This CDR3 is built from 13 residues. Germline values: CDR1 SGHDN, CDR2 FVKESK. V was clipped by 2 bases and J by 10 bases; unmatched bases: 5. The CDR3 reads CASSQWGGWEQFF. As DNA, the CDR3 is TGTGCCAGCAGCCAATGGGGGGGTTGGGAGCAGTTCTTC.

This chain uses TRBV5-1 with TRBJ2-7; 7 bases match TRBD2. Germline trimming cut 3 bases from V and 6 bases from J; bases unmatched to any gene: 6. This CDR3 spans 13 amino acids. CDR1 and CDR2 (germline): SGHRS, YFSETQ. The CDR3 here is CASSSTPSGEQYV. In DNA form, the CDR3 reads TGCGCCAGCAGCTCGACCCCTAGCGGCGAGCAGTACGTC.

The chain recombines TRBV5-1 with TRBJ2-1, with 8 bases lining up with TRBD1. The J segment lost 7 bases and the V segment lost 4 bases, leaving 7 bases of the junction unmatched. The CDR3 covers 14 residues. CDR1 and CDR2 from the germline V gene are SGHRS and YFSETQ. Here the CDR3 DNA reads TGCGCCAGCAGCCTCAGGACAGGGCGGAATGAGCAGTTCTTC. Amino acids: CASSLRTGRNEQFF.

This clonotype showed up just a few times. The chain recombines TRBV6-2 or TRBV6-3 with TRBJ1-5; 11 bases map to TRBD1. The CDR3 is made up of 18 amino acids. The V gene end was trimmed by 6 bases and the J gene end by 6 bases; junction bases not matched to a gene: 16. Germline V CDR1 and CDR2: MNHEY, SVGEGT. The CDR3 DNA follows: TGTGCCAGCAGAGCTATGGACAGGGGGCGTTCGGGCTCTCAGCCCCAGCATTTT. Translated, it gives CASRAMDRGRSGSQPQHF.

This sequence joins TRBV12-3 or TRBV12-4 and TRBJ2-7; D assignment may be TRBD1 or TRBD2 (6 bases each). CDR3 size: 17 residues. The ends were cut back, 4 bases at V and 0 bases at J, with 19 bases in the middle. CDR3 region: CASSSQAVGGLSYEQYF. The CDR3 nucleotides read TGTGCCAGCAGTTCTCAAGCGGTGGGGGGCCTCTCCTACGAGCAGTACTTC.